Following are 19 T cell receptor beta chains from one sample sequenced in a study of shared clonotypes between healthy human individuals. Repertoires were generated with immunoSEQ multiplex PCR, while TCRdb's copy carries only in-frame clones and drops some. The data show roughly 1.5 million clones, 95% to 99% seen once. Input material: naive CD4+ T cells sorted from blood. Subset denoted: CD45RA+ positively selected. These receptors all come from a man aged 30-40 years in good health.

This clone was recorded once. The rearrangement links TRBV5-1 to TRBJ2-3; 11 bases agree with TRBD1. From germline, CDR1 is SGHRS and CDR2 YFSETQ. This CDR3 has 13 amino acids. V shed 7 bases and J 4 bases; nucleotides not matched to a gene: 2. The CDR3 nucleotides are TGCGCCAGCGGACAGGGGGCCCCAGATACGCAGTATTTT. Protein sequence: CASGQGAPDTQYF.

The V gene is TRBV9, the J gene TRBJ2-7; 7 bases line up with TRBD2. CDR1 SGDLS and CDR2 YYNGEE come from the germline V gene. This CDR3 comprises 15 residues. V was pared by 0 bases and J by 3 bases, with 6 bases of the junction left unmatched. In DNA form, the CDR3 reads TGTGCCAGCAGCGTAGCTTGGAGCGGGGACTACGAGCAGTACTTC. It translates to CASSVAWSGDYEQYF.

The J gene is TRBJ2-3, the V gene TRBV7-2; 9 nucleotides agree with TRBD2. V was clipped by 3 bases and J by 8 bases; unmatched bases: 18. The CDR3 extends over 18 amino acids. The V gene's germline CDR1 is SGHTA and CDR2 FQGNSA. The CDR3 DNA sequence: TGTGCCAGCAGCTTCCTGGGGGCCCCTAGCGGGAAGGGTGGTACGCAGTATTTT. This codes for CASSFLGAPSGKGGTQYF. The complete variable domain, with remaining parts taken from reference TRBV7-2 and TRBJ2-3, reads GAGVSQSPSNKVTEKGKDVELRCDPISGHTALYWYRQSLGQGLEFLIYFQGNSAPDKSGLPSDRFSAERTGGSVSTLTIQRTQQEDSAVYLCASSFLGAPSGKGGTQYFGPGTRLTVL.

The chain joins TRBV5-4 to TRBJ2-7, with D tentatively TRBD1 or TRBD2 (6 bases each). The CDR3 sequence is 13 residues long. Germline V gene data show CDR1 as SGHNT and CDR2 as YYREEE (reference sequence). V lost 6 bases and J lost 5, with 15 bases in between. CDR3 sequence reads: CASTYPGADEQYF. CDR3 bases: TGTGCCAGCACCTACCCGGGGGCGGACGAGCAGTACTTC. The whole variable domain, remainder taken from reference TRBV5-4 and TRBJ2-7, is ETGVTQSPTHLIKTRGQQVTLRCSSQSGHNTVSWYQQALGQGPQFIFQYYREEENGRGNFPPRFSGLQFPNYSSELNVNALELDDSALYLCASTYPGADEQYFGPGTRLTVT.

This clone has a single count. The CDR3 protein is CASSSTGSQETQYF. The CDR3 DNA reads TGCGCCAGCAGCTCGACAGGGTCCCAAGAGACCCAGTACTTC. The chain recombines TRBV5-1 with TRBJ2-5; 7 nucleotides align to TRBD1. Trimming took 3 bases from V and 1 from J; bases not matched to a gene: 3. Germline loops: CDR1 SGHRS, CDR2 YFSETQ. The CDR3 consists of 14 residues.

The chain links TRBV28 to TRBJ1-5; TRBD1 aligns across 7 bases. The CDR3 runs 17 residues. V lost 2 bases to trimming and J lost 3 bases; unmatched junction nucleotides: 10. CDR1 MDHEN and CDR2 SYDVKM come from the germline V gene. CDR3 sequence (DNA): TGTGCCAGCAGTTTACTACCCAGGACAGGACTCAATCAGCCCCAGCATTTT. It encodes CASSLLPRTGLNQPQHF.

The chain couples TRBV10-2 to TRBJ2-3; perhaps TRBD1 as D (6 bases). The V and J ends lost 6 bases and 2 bases respectively, with 15 bases between them. This CDR3 has 15 amino acids. The germline CDR1 and CDR2 sequences are WSHSY and SAAADI. CDR3 bases: TGCGCCAGCAGCCGGACAGCCGGTAACACAGATACGCAGTATTTT. Amino acids: CASSRTAGNTDTQYF.

The chain combines TRBV10-2 with TRBJ2-1; either TRBD1 or TRBD2 may fit D (5 bases each). Germline lookup yields CDR1 WSHSY and CDR2 SAAADI. The CDR3 totals 15 residues. Between the trimmed V and J ends, which lost 2 bases and 8 bases, there was a span of 16 bases. CDR3 sequence (DNA): TGCGCCAGCAGTGAGGGGGGAGCCGGGGTCGATGAGCAGTTCTTC. As protein: CASSEGGAGVDEQFF.

The chain is built from TRBV5-1 and TRBJ2-1, with D tentatively TRBD1 or TRBD2 (5 bases each). V was trimmed by 4 bases and J by 0 bases, leaving 14 bases between them. Germline V gives CDR1 SGHRS, CDR2 YFSETQ. The CDR3 is 16 amino acids. The chain's CDR3 is CASSGTGVSSYNEQFF. CDR3 DNA: TGCGCCAGCAGCGGGACGGGCGTGAGCTCCTACAATGAGCAGTTCTTC.

The rearrangement links TRBV11-2 to TRBJ1-4; TRBD1 is a possible D gene (6 bases). CDR1 is SGHAT and CDR2 is FQNNGV in the germline V gene. This CDR3 contains 15 residues. Trimming cost V 1 base and J 4 bases, with 10 bases left between them. In nucleotides, the CDR3 is TGTGCCAGCAGCTTAGGGGGGCGCGATAATGAAAAACTGTTTTTT. This encodes CASSLGGRDNEKLFF.

The genes are TRBV19 and TRBJ2-1; D uncertain. CDR1 is LNHDA, CDR2 SQIVND, per germline (reference sequence). Trimming removed 1 base at V and 3 bases at J, with 10 bases between. This CDR3 is built from 15 residues. Here the CDR3 reads CASSIGLPVYNEQFF. CDR3 coding DNA: TGTGCCAGTAGTATAGGCCTCCCCGTCTACAATGAGCAGTTCTTC.

The chain carries TRBV28 and TRBJ2-1; possibly TRBD1 for D (5 bases). The CDR3 totals 18 residues. Germline V gene lookup returns CDR1 MDHEN and CDR2 SYDVKM. Trimming shortened V by 4 bases and J by 0 bases, and 19 bases separated the two germline ends. The CDR3 loop is CASSSLGHQKSSYNEQFF. The CDR3 region has the DNA TGTGCCAGCAGTTCCTTGGGGCATCAGAAAAGCTCCTACAATGAGCAGTTCTTC.

The genes are TRBV28 and TRBJ2-7; D is possibly TRBD1 (6 bases). CDR1 and CDR2 (germline): MDHEN, SYDVKM. The V end was cut by 6 bases, the J end by 3 bases, with 15 bases between. The CDR3 runs to 14 residues. CDR3 in amino acids: CASSSPGAFYEQYF. The CDR3 DNA sequence: TGTGCCAGCAGCTCCCCAGGGGCGTTCTACGAGCAGTACTTC.

CDR3 amino acids: CASSPTVYSYEQYF. CDR3 nucleotide sequence: TGTGCCAGCAGCCCCACCGTGTACTCCTACGAGCAGTACTTC. The gene calls are TRBV7-9 and TRBJ2-7; D gene ambiguous. V shed 5 bases and J shed 0 bases, with 11 bases lying between them. Per the germline V gene, CDR1 is SEHNR and CDR2 is FQNEAQ (reference sequence). This CDR3 comprises 14 residues. The full variable domain, rest sourced from reference TRBV7-9 and TRBJ2-7, is DTGVSQNPRHKITKRGQNVTFRCDPISEHNRLYWYRQTLGQGPEFLTYFQNEAQLEKSRLLSDRFSAERPKGSFSTLEIQRTEQGDSAMYLCASSPTVYSYEQYFGPGTRLTVT.

The chain recombines TRBV6-1 with TRBJ1-5; D is unclear. The CDR3 has 14 amino acids. The ends were cut back, 2 bases at V and 9 bases at J, with 14 bases in the middle. Germline CDR1 reads MNHNS; CDR2 reads SASEGT. The CDR3 DNA is TGTGCCAGCAGTGAATCAGGCGGTCACCTGCCCCAGCATTTT. It is translated as CASSESGGHLPQHF.

This clone appeared a single time. CDR3 sequence reads: CASSLAEQETQYF. The CDR3 nucleotides are TGTGCCAGCAGCTTGGCAGAGCAAGAGACCCAGTACTTC. This rearrangement joins TRBV5-5 to TRBJ2-5; no firm D call. Germline loops: CDR1 SGHKS, CDR2 YYEKEE (reference sequence). This CDR3 region has 13 residues. V was trimmed by 0 bases and J by 2 bases, leaving 5 bases between them. The whole variable domain, remainder taken from reference TRBV5-5 and TRBJ2-5, is DAGVTQSPTHLIKTRGQQVTLRCSPISGHKSVSWYQQVLGQGPQFIFQYYEKEERGRGNFPDRFSARQFPNYSSELNVNALLLGDSALYLCASSLAEQETQYFGPGTRLLVL.

The chain recombines TRBV5-1 with TRBJ2-2; perhaps TRBD2 as D (6 bases). V shed 3 bases and J shed 5 bases, with 14 bases lying between them. CDR3 length: 15 residues. Germline CDR1 reads SGHRS; CDR2 reads YFSETQ. CDR3 residues: CASSSDSGGTGELFF. CDR3 sequence (DNA): TGCGCCAGCAGCTCCGACTCCGGGGGTACCGGGGAGCTGTTTTTT.

This clone was picked up a small number of times. The V gene is TRBV11-2, the J gene TRBJ2-7, with D uncertain. Trimming cost V 6 bases and J 0 bases, with 15 bases left between them. Germline V gene data show CDR1 as SGHAT and CDR2 as FQNNGV. This CDR3 contains 15 residues. The DNA of the CDR3 is TGTGCCAGCAGTCGAAGGACGGAAAGCTCCTACGAGCAGTACTTC. This gives the protein CASSRRTESSYEQYF.

The rearrangement links TRBV15 to TRBJ1-5; D is uncertain. Trimming pared 0 bases from V and 1 base from J, leaving 10 bases between. CDR3 length: 16 amino acids. Germline lookup yields CDR1 LNHNV and CDR2 YYDKDF (reference sequence). The CDR3 coding sequence is TGTGCCACCAGCAGAGATGCTCCAGCCAGCAATCAGCCCCAGCATTTT. It yields the protein CATSRDAPASNQPQHF.